The 15 T cell receptor beta chains presented below share a single source sample, sequenced in a study of blood T cell repertoires in COVID-19. Profiled with immunoSEQ multiplex PCR; TCRdb holds only in-frame clones, not every one. The sample includes 100,000 to 150,000 clones, about 87% of them seen just once. The sample consisted of peripheral blood. These receptors came from a man between 45 and 60 years old with active COVID-19.

This clone came up many times. The V and J genes are TRBV5-1 and TRBJ1-1; 8 bases agree with TRBD1. This CDR3 region has 16 residues. The germline V gene has CDR1 SGHRS and CDR2 YFSETQ. The J segment lost 1 base and the V segment lost 0 bases, leaving 5 bases of the junction unmatched. The CDR3 coding sequence is TGCGCCAGCAGCTTGGGGACAGGGTGGGGGAACACTGAAGCTTTCTTT. It specifies CASSLGTGWGNTEAFF.

The rearrangement joins TRBV5-6 to TRBJ2-7; 8 nucleotides match TRBD2. The trim removed 6 bases at V and 1 base at J, leaving 9 bases unmatched. The germline V gene has CDR1 SGHDT and CDR2 YYEEEE. The CDR3 contains 15 residues. CDR3 DNA sequence: TGTGCCAGCACCCGGGGGGGTCAGGGGTCCTACGAGCAGTACTTC. It yields the protein CASTRGGQGSYEQYF. The variable domain in full, with the rest retrieved from reference TRBV5-6 and TRBJ2-7, is DAGVTQSPTHLIKTRGQQVTLRCSPKSGHDTVSWYQQALGQGPQFIFQYYEEEERQRGNFPDRFSGHQFPNYSSELNVNALLLGDSALYLCASTRGGQGSYEQYFGPGTRLTVT.

The chain joins TRBV12-5 to TRBJ1-3; possible D gene TRBD1, 6 bases. The germline V gene encodes CDR1 LGHNT and CDR2 FRNRAP. CDR3 length: 17 residues. V shed 4 bases and J shed 0 bases, with 16 bases lying between them. The CDR3 coding sequence is TGTGCTAGTGGTTCGTCGGCAGGGGCAAGCTCTGGAAACACCATATATTTT. Its translation is CASGSSAGASSGNTIYF.

The chain carries TRBV13 and TRBJ2-7; the D gene is possibly TRBD1 (5 bases). Germline V gene lookup returns CDR1 PRHDT and CDR2 FYEKMQ (reference sequence). The V end was cut by 5 bases, the J end by 0 bases, with 8 bases between. This CDR3 contains 13 residues. This CDR3 reads CASSPGISYEQYF. In nucleotides, the CDR3 is TGTGCCAGCAGCCCAGGGATCTCCTACGAGCAGTACTTC. Variable domain in full (rest from reference TRBV13 and TRBJ2-7): AAGVIQSPRHLIKEKRETATLKCYPIPRHDTVYWYQQGPGQDPQFLISFYEKMQSDKGSIPDRFSAQQFSDYHSELNMSSLELGDSALYFCASSPGISYEQYFGPGTRLTVT.

The rearrangement uses TRBV19 and TRBJ2-7; 10 bases match TRBD1. V was clipped by 5 bases and J by 6 bases; unmatched bases: 4. Per the germline V gene, CDR1 is LNHDA and CDR2 is SQIVND (reference sequence). The CDR3 consists of 13 residues. CDR3 in amino acids: CASSARTGGEQYF. CDR3 nucleotides: TGTGCCAGTAGTGCGCGGACAGGGGGCGAGCAGTACTTC.

The chain combines TRBV19 with TRBJ1-5; weak D call: TRBD1 (5 bases). From germline, CDR1 is LNHDA and CDR2 SQIVND (reference sequence). This CDR3 has 15 residues. The ends were cut back, 7 bases at V and 7 bases at J, with 20 bases in the middle. The CDR3 sequence: CASTLGGRGNQPQHF. CDR3 sequence (DNA): TGTGCCAGTACACTGGGGGGACGAGGAAACCAGCCCCAGCATTTT.

V gene TRBV5-1 combines with J gene TRBJ1-2; D gene uncertain. Per germline, CDR1 SGHRS and CDR2 YFSETQ. Trimming pared 0 bases from V and 6 bases from J, leaving 9 bases between. This CDR3 is built from 13 residues. CDR3 nucleotide sequence: TGCGCCAGCAGCTTGGCCTGGGGAGATGGCTACACCTTC. It encodes CASSLAWGDGYTF.

This clone was seen many times. The J gene is TRBJ2-2, the V gene TRBV25-1; D may be TRBD1 (5 bases). This CDR3 has 14 amino acids. Trimming removed 0 bases from V and 3 bases from J, with 5 bases in between. Germline-derived CDR1 and CDR2 are MGHDK and SYGVNS. CDR3 nucleotides: TGTGCCAGCAGTGAATACAGGGACACCGGGGAGCTGTTTTTT. Its protein product is CASSEYRDTGELFF.

This rearrangement joins TRBV5-1 to TRBJ1-1; 7 nucleotides agree with TRBD1. Germline assignment: CDR1 SGHRS and CDR2 YFSETQ. The length of the CDR3 is 15 residues. V was pared by 4 bases and J by 0 bases, with 6 bases of the junction left unmatched. CDR3 DNA: TGCGCCAGCAGCCCCAGGGGGACAGTGAACACTGAAGCTTTCTTT. This gives the protein CASSPRGTVNTEAFF.

The chain joins TRBV13 to TRBJ2-1; 8 nucleotides agree with TRBD1. Looked up from germline, CDR1 is PRHDT and CDR2 is FYEKMQ (reference sequence). The trim removed 5 bases at V and 3 bases at J, leaving 9 bases unmatched. This CDR3 is built from 16 residues. The CDR3 DNA reads as TGTGCCAGCAGCCTCCAGACAGGGGAATTCTACAATGAGCAGTTCTTC. Amino acids: CASSLQTGEFYNEQFF.

This CDR3 is CASSLGRAGEKLFF. In DNA, the CDR3 is TGTGCCAGCAGCTTAGGCAGGGCTGGAGAAAAACTGTTTTTT. The chain links TRBV7-8 to TRBJ1-4; tentative D call: TRBD1 (5 bases). The CDR3 runs 14 residues. Trimming removed 1 base at V and 8 bases at J, with 11 bases between. Germline CDR1 and CDR2: SGHVS and FQNEAQ.

The CDR3 region has the DNA TGTGCCAGCAAGAGGGAGGGGAACTCCTACAATGAGCAGTTCTTC. This gives the protein CASKREGNSYNEQFF. The rearrangement links TRBV6-4 to TRBJ2-1, with 7 bases fitting TRBD2. The CDR3 spans 15 residues. Germline CDR1 and CDR2: MRHNA and SNTAGT. V shed 7 bases, J shed 0 bases, and the junction held 6 bases outside the gene matches.

V gene TRBV5-4 combines with J gene TRBJ2-3, with 11 nucleotides matching TRBD2. This CDR3 has 17 residues. Germline CDR1 reads SGHNT; CDR2 reads YYREEE (reference sequence). The ends lost 0 bases at V and 6 bases at J; junction bases unmatched: 9. CDR3 in amino acids: CASSLASGGTTLDTQYF. The CDR3 DNA reads as TGTGCCAGCAGCTTGGCTAGCGGGGGGACTACGCTCGATACGCAGTATTTT. Filled out from reference TRBV5-4 and TRBJ2-3, the complete variable domain reads ETGVTQSPTHLIKTRGQQVTLRCSSQSGHNTVSWYQQALGQGPQFIFQYYREEENGRGNFPPRFSGLQFPNYSSELNVNALELDDSALYLCASSLASGGTTLDTQYFGPGTRLTVL.

This clone was seen more than once but under ten times. The chain carries TRBV5-5 and TRBJ1-4; D perhaps matches TRBD1 (5 bases). This CDR3 has 14 amino acids. V was trimmed by 3 bases and J by 5 bases, leaving 11 bases between them. The germline V gene has CDR1 SGHKS and CDR2 YYEKEE (reference sequence). In nucleotides, the CDR3 is TGTGCCAGCAGCTGGACGGGGGGGAATGAAAAACTGTTTTTT. Protein sequence: CASSWTGGNEKLFF. Filled out from reference TRBV5-5 and TRBJ1-4, the complete variable domain reads DAGVTQSPTHLIKTRGQQVTLRCSPISGHKSVSWYQQVLGQGPQFIFQYYEKEERGRGNFPDRFSARQFPNYSSELNVNALLLGDSALYLCASSWTGGNEKLFFGSGTQLSVL.

The chain combines TRBV13 with TRBJ2-7, with 9 bases lining up with TRBD2. This CDR3 has 18 residues. Germline values: CDR1 PRHDT, CDR2 FYEKMQ (reference sequence). Trimming cost V 5 bases and J 4 bases; bases outside gene matches: 18. The CDR3 protein is CASSPSGTFIRPDYEQYF. The CDR3 coding sequence is TGTGCCAGCAGCCCTAGCGGGACCTTTATCAGGCCAGATTACGAGCAGTACTTC.